Below, one TCR beta chain is given with its context. Its antigen is as yet unknown. Generated by immunoSEQ multiplex PCR, the TCRdb table keeps only in-frame clones and is missing some. The table lists 91,000 or so clones, 80% to 90% of them singletons. These data originate in a study of OX40 agonist ivuxolimab in advanced cancers. Study at large: Dose-escalation cases comprised hepatocellular carcinoma, melanoma, renal cell or head and neck cancer.

Deletions cut 8 bases from V and 6 bases from J, with 11 bases between. The length of the CDR3 is 12 residues. Germline V gene data show CDR1 as MNHEY and CDR2 as SVGAGI. Study results and caveats: Several nonresponders also turned out to have low normalized T-cell clonal expansion. Specificity for antigen went undetermined in the expanded peripheral T cells.

The chain uses TRBV6-5 and TRBJ2-1; D uncertain. The starting material was CD4+ or CD8+ T cells sorted from blood, obtained in a trial of the OX40 agonist ivuxolimab. The clonotype was recovered from an adult with an advanced solid tumor such as melanoma, head and neck, liver or kidney cancer. CDR3 sequence: CASGKNRNEQFF. DNA of the CDR3: TGTGCCAGCGGGAAAAACCGCAATGAGCAGTTCTTC.